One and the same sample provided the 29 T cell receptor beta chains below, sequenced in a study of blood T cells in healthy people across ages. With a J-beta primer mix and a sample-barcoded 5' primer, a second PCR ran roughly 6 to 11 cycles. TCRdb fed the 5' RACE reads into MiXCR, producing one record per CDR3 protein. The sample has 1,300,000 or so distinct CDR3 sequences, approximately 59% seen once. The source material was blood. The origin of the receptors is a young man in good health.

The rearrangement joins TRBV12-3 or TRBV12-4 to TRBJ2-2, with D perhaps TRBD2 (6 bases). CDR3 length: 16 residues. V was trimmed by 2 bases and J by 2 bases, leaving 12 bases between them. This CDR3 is CASSLWSGVNTGELFF. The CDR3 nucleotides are TGTGCCAGCAGTTTATGGTCGGGGGTAAACACCGGGGAGCTGTTTTTT.

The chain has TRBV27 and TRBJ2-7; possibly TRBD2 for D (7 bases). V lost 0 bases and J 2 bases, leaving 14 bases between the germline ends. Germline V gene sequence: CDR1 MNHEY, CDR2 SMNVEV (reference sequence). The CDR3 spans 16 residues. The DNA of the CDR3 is TGTGCCAGCAGTTTATCGGGGGGCGGGGGCCCCTACGAGCAGTACTTC. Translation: CASSLSGGGGPYEQYF.

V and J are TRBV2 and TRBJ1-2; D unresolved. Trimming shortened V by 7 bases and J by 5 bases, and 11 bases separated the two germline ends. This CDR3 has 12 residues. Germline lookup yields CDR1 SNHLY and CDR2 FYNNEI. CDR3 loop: CASKRRNYGYTF. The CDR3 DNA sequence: TGTGCCAGCAAAAGACGGAATTATGGCTACACCTTC.

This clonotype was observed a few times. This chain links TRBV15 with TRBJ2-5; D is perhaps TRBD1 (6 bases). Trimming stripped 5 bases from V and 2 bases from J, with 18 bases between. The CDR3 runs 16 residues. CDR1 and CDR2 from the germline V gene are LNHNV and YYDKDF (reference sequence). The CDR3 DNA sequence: TGTGCCACCAGCCGGGTTCCTCTAGGGGGTCAAGAGACCCAGTACTTC. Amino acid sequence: CATSRVPLGGQETQYF.

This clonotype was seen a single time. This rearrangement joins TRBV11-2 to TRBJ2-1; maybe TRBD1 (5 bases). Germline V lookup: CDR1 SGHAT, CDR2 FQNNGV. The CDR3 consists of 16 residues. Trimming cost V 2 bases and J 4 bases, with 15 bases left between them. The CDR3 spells CASSLRARAQYNEQFF. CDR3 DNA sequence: TGTGCCAGCAGCTTAAGAGCCAGGGCTCAATACAATGAGCAGTTCTTC.

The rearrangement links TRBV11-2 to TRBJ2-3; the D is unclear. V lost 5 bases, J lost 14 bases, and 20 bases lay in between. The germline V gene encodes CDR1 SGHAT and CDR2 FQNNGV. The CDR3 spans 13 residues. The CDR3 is CASSAIGDQVLYF. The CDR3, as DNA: TGTGCCAGCAGCGCAATAGGTGACCAGGTGTTGTATTTT.

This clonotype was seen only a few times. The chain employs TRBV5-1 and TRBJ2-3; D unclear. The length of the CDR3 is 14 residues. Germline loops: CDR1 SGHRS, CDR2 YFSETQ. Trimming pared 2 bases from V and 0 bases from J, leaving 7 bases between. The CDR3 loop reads CASSFTTSTDTQYF. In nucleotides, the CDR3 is TGCGCCAGCAGCTTCACGACTAGCACAGATACGCAGTATTTT. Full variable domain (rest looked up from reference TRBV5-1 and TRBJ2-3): KAGVTQTPRYLIKTRGQQVTLSCSPISGHRSVSWYQQTPGQGLQFLFEYFSETQRNKGNFPGRFSGRQFSNSRSEMNVSTLELGDSALYLCASSFTTSTDTQYFGPGTRLTVL.

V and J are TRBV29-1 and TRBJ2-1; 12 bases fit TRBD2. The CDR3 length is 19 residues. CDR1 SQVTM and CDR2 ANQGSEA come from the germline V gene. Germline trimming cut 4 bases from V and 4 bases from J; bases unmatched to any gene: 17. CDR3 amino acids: CSVVGGLELAGGGYNEQFF. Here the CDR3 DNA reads TGCAGCGTTGTCGGGGGGCTCGAACTAGCGGGAGGAGGGTACAATGAGCAGTTCTTC.

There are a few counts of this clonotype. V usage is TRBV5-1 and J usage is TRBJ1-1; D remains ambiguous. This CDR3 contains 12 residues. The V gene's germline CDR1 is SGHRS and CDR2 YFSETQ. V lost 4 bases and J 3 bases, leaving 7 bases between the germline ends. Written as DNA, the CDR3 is TGCGCCAGCAGCGAAGGACACACTGAAGCTTTCTTT. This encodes CASSEGHTEAFF.

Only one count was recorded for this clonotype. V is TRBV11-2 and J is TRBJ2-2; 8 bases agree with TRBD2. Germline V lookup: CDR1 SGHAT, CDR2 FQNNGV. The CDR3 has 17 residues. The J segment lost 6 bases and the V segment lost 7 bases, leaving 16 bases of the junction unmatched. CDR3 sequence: CASTTSGAGAGAGELFF. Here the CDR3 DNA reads TGTGCCAGCACCACAAGTGGAGCGGGAGCGGGGGCCGGGGAGCTGTTTTTT.

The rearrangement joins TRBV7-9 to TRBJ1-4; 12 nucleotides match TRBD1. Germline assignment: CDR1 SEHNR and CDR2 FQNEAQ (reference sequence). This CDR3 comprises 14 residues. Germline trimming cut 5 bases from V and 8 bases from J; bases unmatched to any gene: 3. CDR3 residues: CASSGTGGVEKLFF. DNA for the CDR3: TGTGCCAGCAGCGGGACAGGGGGCGTCGAAAAACTGTTTTTT.

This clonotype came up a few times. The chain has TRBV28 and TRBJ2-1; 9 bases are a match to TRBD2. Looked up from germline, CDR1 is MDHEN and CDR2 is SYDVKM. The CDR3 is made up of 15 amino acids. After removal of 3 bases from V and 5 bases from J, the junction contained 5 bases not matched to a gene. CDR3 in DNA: TGTGCCAGCAGTTTCGCGGGGGGGCGGGACAATGAGCAGTTCTTC. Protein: CASSFAGGRDNEQFF.

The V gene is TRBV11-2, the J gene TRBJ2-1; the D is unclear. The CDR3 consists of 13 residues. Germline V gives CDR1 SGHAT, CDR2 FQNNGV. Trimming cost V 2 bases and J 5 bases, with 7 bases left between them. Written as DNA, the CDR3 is TGTGCCAGCAGCTTATCTCCGGACAATGAGCAGTTCTTC. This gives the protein CASSLSPDNEQFF. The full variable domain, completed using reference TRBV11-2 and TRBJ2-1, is EAGVAQSPRYKIIEKRQSVAFWCNPISGHATLYWYQQILGQGPKLLIQFQNNGVVDDSQLPKDRFSAERLKGVDSTLKIQPAKLEDSAVYLCASSLSPDNEQFFGPGTRLTVL.

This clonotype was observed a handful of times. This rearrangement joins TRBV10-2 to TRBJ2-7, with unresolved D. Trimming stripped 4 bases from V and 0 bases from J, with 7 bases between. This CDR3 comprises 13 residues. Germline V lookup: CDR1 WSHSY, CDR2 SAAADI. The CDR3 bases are TGCGCCAGCAGTGGTATAGACTCCTACGAGCAGTACTTC. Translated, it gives CASSGIDSYEQYF.

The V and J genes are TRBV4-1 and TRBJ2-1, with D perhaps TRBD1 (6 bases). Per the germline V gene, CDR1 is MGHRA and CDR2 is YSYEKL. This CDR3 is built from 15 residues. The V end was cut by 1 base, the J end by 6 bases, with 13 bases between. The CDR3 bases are TGCGCCAGCAGCCAAGGGCCTAGCAGGGGCAATGAGCAGTTCTTC. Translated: CASSQGPSRGNEQFF.

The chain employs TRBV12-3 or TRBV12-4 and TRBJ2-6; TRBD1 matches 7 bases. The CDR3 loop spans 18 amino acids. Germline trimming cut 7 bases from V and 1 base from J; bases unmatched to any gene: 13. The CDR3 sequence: CASTVTGAFSSGANVLTF. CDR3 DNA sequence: TGTGCCAGCACTGTTACAGGGGCGTTCTCATCTGGGGCCAACGTCCTGACTTTC.

The CDR3 spells CASSPPPRNEQFF. For the CDR3, the DNA is TGTGCCAGCAGTCCCCCCCCGCGCAATGAGCAGTTCTTC. The chain uses TRBV27 and TRBJ2-1; D remains ambiguous. The V gene's germline CDR1 is MNHEY and CDR2 SMNVEV (reference sequence). This CDR3 has 13 amino acids. The V end was cut by 5 bases, the J end by 6 bases, with 11 bases between.

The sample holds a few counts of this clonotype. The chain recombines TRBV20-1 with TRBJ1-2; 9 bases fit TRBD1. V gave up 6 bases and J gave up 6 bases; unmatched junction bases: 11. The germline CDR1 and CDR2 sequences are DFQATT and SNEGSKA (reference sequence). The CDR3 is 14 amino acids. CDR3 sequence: CSAPWGQGAHGYTF. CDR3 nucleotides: TGCAGTGCCCCCTGGGGACAGGGTGCTCATGGCTACACCTTC.

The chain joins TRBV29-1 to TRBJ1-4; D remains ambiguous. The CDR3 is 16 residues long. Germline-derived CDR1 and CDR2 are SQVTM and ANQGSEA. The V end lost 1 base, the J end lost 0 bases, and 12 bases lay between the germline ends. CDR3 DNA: TGCAGCGTTGAAGGTTTCGGTGACACAACTAATGAAAAACTGTTTTTT. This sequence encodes CSVEGFGDTTNEKLFF.

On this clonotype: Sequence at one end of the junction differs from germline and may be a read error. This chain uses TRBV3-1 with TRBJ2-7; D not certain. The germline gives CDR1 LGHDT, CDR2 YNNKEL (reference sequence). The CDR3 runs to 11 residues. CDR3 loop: CAGSHSYEQYF. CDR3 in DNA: TGTGCCGGCAGCCATTCCTACGAGCAGTACTTC.

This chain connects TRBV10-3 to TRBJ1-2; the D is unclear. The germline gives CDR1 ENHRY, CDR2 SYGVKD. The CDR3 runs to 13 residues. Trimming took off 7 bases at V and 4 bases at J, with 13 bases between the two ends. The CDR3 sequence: CAITVEHAYGYTF. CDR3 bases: TGTGCCATCACCGTGGAACATGCCTATGGCTACACCTTC.

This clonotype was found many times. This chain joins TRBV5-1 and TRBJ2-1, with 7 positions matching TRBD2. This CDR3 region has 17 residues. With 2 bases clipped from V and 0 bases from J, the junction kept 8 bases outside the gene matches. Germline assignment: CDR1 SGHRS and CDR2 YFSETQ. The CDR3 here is CASSLQSVAGSYNEQFF. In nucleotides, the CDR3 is TGCGCCAGCAGCTTACAATCAGTAGCGGGCTCCTACAATGAGCAGTTCTTC. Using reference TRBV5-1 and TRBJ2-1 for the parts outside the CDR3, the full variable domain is KAGVTQTPRYLIKTRGQQVTLSCSPISGHRSVSWYQQTPGQGLQFLFEYFSETQRNKGNFPGRFSGRQFSNSRSEMNVSTLELGDSALYLCASSLQSVAGSYNEQFFGPGTRLTVL.

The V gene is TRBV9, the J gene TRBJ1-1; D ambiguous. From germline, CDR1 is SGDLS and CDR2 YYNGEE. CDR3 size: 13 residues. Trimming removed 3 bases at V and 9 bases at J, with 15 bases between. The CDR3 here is CASSDGITDKAFF. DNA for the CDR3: TGTGCCAGCAGCGACGGGATAACCGATAAAGCTTTCTTT.

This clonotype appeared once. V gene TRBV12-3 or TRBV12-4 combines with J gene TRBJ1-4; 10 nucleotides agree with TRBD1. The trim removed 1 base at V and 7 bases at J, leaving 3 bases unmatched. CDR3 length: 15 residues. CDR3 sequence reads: CASSLGDRGVEKLFF. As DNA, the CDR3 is TGTGCCAGCAGTTTAGGGGACAGGGGAGTTGAAAAACTGTTTTTT.

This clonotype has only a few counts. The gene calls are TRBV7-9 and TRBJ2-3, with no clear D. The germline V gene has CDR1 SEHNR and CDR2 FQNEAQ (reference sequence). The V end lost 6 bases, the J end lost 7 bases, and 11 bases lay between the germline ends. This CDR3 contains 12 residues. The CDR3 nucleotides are TGTGCCAGCAGTTTGGCTGGGTATACGCAGTATTTT. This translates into CASSLAGYTQYF.

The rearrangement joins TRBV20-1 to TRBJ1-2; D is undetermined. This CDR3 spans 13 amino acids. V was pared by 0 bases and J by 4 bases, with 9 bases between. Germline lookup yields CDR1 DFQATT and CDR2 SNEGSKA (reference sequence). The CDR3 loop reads CSARDSGRYGYTF. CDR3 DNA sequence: TGCAGTGCTAGAGACTCTGGACGCTATGGCTACACCTTC.

CDR3 nucleotide sequence: TGCAGTGCTAGACCCAGGACAGGGAGTTGGGACGAGCAGTACTTC. Translating it yields CSARPRTGSWDEQYF. The chain is built from TRBV20-1 and TRBJ2-7; 8 nucleotides agree with TRBD1. This CDR3 has 15 residues. Germline trimming cut 2 bases from V and 5 bases from J; bases unmatched to any gene: 11. CDR1 is DFQATT, CDR2 SNEGSKA, per germline (reference sequence).

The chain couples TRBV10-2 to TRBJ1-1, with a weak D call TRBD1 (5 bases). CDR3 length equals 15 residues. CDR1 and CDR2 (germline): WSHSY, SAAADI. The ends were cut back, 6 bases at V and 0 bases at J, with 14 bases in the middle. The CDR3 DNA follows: TGCGCCAGCAGGGCAGGGTCGGCTTTGAACACTGAAGCTTTCTTT. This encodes CASRAGSALNTEAFF.

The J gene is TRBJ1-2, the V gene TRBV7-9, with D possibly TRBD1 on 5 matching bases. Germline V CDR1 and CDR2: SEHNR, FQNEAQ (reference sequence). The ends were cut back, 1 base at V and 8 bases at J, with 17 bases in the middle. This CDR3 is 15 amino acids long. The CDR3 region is CASSLERDLVGGYTF. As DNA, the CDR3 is TGTGCCAGCAGCTTAGAGCGGGACCTGGTGGGAGGCTACACCTTC.